A selection of T cell receptor beta chains follows, all from one sample in a study of blood T cells in healthy people across ages. Via MiXCR, TCRdb re-called the 5' RACE reads, giving one row per CDR3 protein. The table shows 700,000 or so distinct CDR3 sequences, with about a fifth occurring only once. The sequenced sample consisted of blood. Receptor source: a man aged 65 to 85 in good health. Both conserved end residues are part of each CDR3. The order of the fields is clone size, V gene, J gene, D gene, CDR3 protein, CDR3 DNA. A D gene is named only where the DNA matches it firmly. The size of a clone is reported for some rows only, either as once, few or many, or as a class for expanded clones.

NA	TRBV20-1	TRBJ1-6	NA	CSAMVQSGSPLHF	TGCAGTGCTATGGTCCAAAGCGGTTCACCCCTCCACTTT
few	TRBV24-1	TRBJ1-2	NA	CATSDPPRHRGYTF	TGTGCCACCAGTGACCCCCCCAGGCATCGTGGCTACACCTTC
NA	TRBV28	TRBJ1-1	TRBD1	CASSLSRGRAFF	TGTGCCAGCAGTTTATCTAGGGGGCGAGCTTTCTTT
NA	TRBV10-3	TRBJ2-4	TRBD2	CAISRDYGRGIQYF	TGTGCCATCAGCCGGGACTACGGGAGGGGGATTCAGTACTTC
NA	TRBV29-1	TRBJ2-3	TRBD1	CSVEPDRGRYTQYF	TGCAGCGTCGAACCGGACAGGGGGAGGTATACGCAGTATTTT
few	TRBV28	TRBJ1-2	NA	CAAEQVPYGYAF	TGTGCCGCAGAGCAGGTACCCTATGGCTACGCCTTC
NA	TRBV25-1	TRBJ1-2	TRBD1	CASRQAGQGYGYTF	TGTGCCAGCAGGCAAGCGGGACAGGGGTATGGCTACACCTTC
few	TRBV3-1	TRBJ2-7	NA	CASSQGRREQYF	TGTGCCAGCAGCCAAGGTCGGAGGGAGCAGTACTTC
few	TRBV29-1	TRBJ2-7	NA	CSVEVRNAYEQYF	TGCAGCGTTGAAGTCAGGAATGCCTACGAGCAGTACTTC
few	TRBV5-1	TRBJ2-3	TRBD2	CASSLATSGSSDTQYF	TGCGCCAGCAGCCTCGCGACTAGCGGGAGTTCAGATACGCAGTATTTT
few	TRBV20-1	TRBJ1-2	NA	CSARDGWVNYGYTF	TGCAGTGCTAGAGATGGGTGGGTTAACTATGGCTACACCTTC
NA	TRBV28	TRBJ1-1	NA	CASSLTDAKRTEAFF	TGTGCCAGCAGTTTAACAGACGCCAAAAGAACTGAAGCTTTCTTT
few	TRBV29-1	TRBJ1-2	NA	CSAGDIYGYTF	TGCAGCGCCGGGGACATCTATGGCTACACCTTC
NA	TRBV20-1	TRBJ1-4	NA	CSATTGTTGGKLFF	TGCAGTGCTACCACCGGGACCACCGGCGGAAAACTGTTTTTT
NA	TRBV5-1	TRBJ2-1	TRBD2	CASSWSGGAYNEQFF	TGCGCCAGCAGCTGGAGCGGGGGAGCCTACAATGAGCAGTTCTTC
once	TRBV7-3	TRBJ1-1	NA	CASSSGRESEAFF	TGTGCCAGCAGCTCAGGCAGGGAAAGTGAAGCTTTCTTT
few	TRBV6-4	TRBJ2-1	TRBD2	CASARLAGAHEQFF	TGTGCCAGCGCCCGACTAGCGGGAGCCCATGAGCAGTTCTTC
few	TRBV20-1	TRBJ1-5	NA	CSAASRGNQPQHF	TGCAGTGCTGCCTCAAGGGGGAATCAGCCCCAGCATTTT
few	TRBV27	TRBJ1-4	NA	CASSSDMGIGKLFF	TGTGCCAGCAGTTCTGACATGGGGATAGGAAAACTGTTTTTT
few	TRBV4-1	TRBJ2-5	TRBD2	CASGQGTSGGYQETQHF	TGCGCCAGCGGCCAAGGGACTAGCGGGGGGTACCAAGAGACCCAGCACTTC
NA	TRBV5-1	TRBJ2-3	TRBD1	CASSFRGQGASDTQYF	TGCGCCAGCAGCTTTAGAGGACAGGGGGCATCGGATACGCAGTATTTT
NA	TRBV9	TRBJ2-3	NA	CAGSPRMATDTQYF	TGTGCCGGCAGCCCCCGTATGGCCACAGATACGCAGTATTTT
once	TRBV7-9	TRBJ1-4	NA	CASSPMGRREKLFF	TGTGCCAGCAGCCCAATGGGCAGACGGGAAAAACTGTTTTTT
few	TRBV12-3/TRBV12-4	TRBJ1-1	NA	CASVQQGPMNTEAFF	TGTGCCAGCGTTCAACAGGGACCCATGAACACTGAAGCTTTCTTT
few	TRBV13	TRBJ2-4	TRBD2	CASSSRTSGGAKNIQYF	TGTGCCAGCAGCTCGAGGACTAGCGGGGGAGCCAAAAACATTCAGTACTTC
few	TRBV28	TRBJ2-3	TRBD2	CASGGVTDTQYF	TGTGCCAGCGGGGGGGTCACAGATACGCAGTATTTT
many	TRBV3-1	TRBJ1-3	NA	CASSRNSGNTIYF	TGTGCCAGCAGCCGGAACTCTGGAAACACCATATATTTT
few	TRBV10-3	TRBJ2-2	NA	CALPIRTNTGELFF	TGTGCCTTACCTATTCGCACGAACACCGGGGAGCTGTTTTTT
once	TRBV11-1	TRBJ2-1	NA	CASSRRNADEQFF	TGTGCCAGCAGCAGAAGGAACGCCGATGAGCAGTTCTTC
NA	TRBV29-1	TRBJ1-3	NA	CSVEEVGNTIYF	TGCAGCGTTGAGGAGGTGGGAAACACCATATATTTT
NA	TRBV12-3/TRBV12-4	TRBJ1-1	NA	CASSLPGIVTEAFF	TGTGCCAGCAGTTTACCGGGTATCGTAACTGAAGCTTTCTTT
few	TRBV20-1	TRBJ2-7	NA	CSAPKSPSYEQYF	TGCAGTGCTCCGAAGTCTCCATCCTACGAGCAGTACTTC
few	TRBV10-3	TRBJ2-3	TRBD2	CAIGAWTSGGSTDTQYF	TGTGCCATCGGTGCTTGGACTAGCGGGGGCAGCACAGATACGCAGTATTTT
few	TRBV11-2	TRBJ2-6	TRBD1	CASSTLPWTGGYSGANVLTF	TGTGCCAGCAGCACCCTTCCCTGGACAGGGGGTTACTCTGGGGCCAACGTCCTGACTTTC
NA	TRBV11-2	TRBJ2-5	TRBD1	CASSRDRYQETQYF	TGTGCCAGCAGCCGGGACAGATACCAAGAGACCCAGTACTTC
NA	TRBV12-3/TRBV12-4	TRBJ2-7	TRBD1	CASRHSGTGRYEQYF	TGTGCCAGCAGGCACTCCGGGACAGGGAGGTACGAGCAGTACTTC
many	TRBV5-5	TRBJ2-1	NA	CASSLDYTSLNEQFF	TGTGCCAGCAGCTTGGATTATACTAGCTTAAATGAGCAGTTCTTC
NA	TRBV5-1	TRBJ1-5	TRBD1	CASSWDSSRGQPQQF	TGCGCCAGCAGTTGGGACAGCAGTAGGGGTCAACCCCAGCAGTTT
NA	TRBV21-1	TRBJ1-1	NA	CASSKTKRMNTEAFF	TGTGCCAGCAGCAAAACGAAACGGATGAACACTGAAGCTTTCTTT
few	TRBV11-2	TRBJ2-7	TRBD1	CASRTGTGAYEQYF	TGTGCCAGCAGAACCGGGACAGGGGCGTACGAGCAGTACTTC
few	TRBV14	TRBJ1-3	NA	CASKRTGNTIYF	TGTGCCAGCAAACGCACCGGGAACACCATATATTTT
few	TRBV4-2	TRBJ2-3	NA	CASSQDNGQTDTQYF	TGTGCCAGCAGCCAAGATAACGGACAGACAGATACGCAGTATTTT
NA	TRBV29-1	TRBJ2-4	NA	CSVEPTGEGNIQYF	TGCAGCGTTGAACCTACAGGGGAGGGAAACATTCAGTACTTC
few	TRBV5-1	TRBJ2-3	TRBD1	CASSFAGQVETDTQYF	TGCGCCAGCAGCTTTGCGGGACAGGTGGAGACAGATACGCAGTATTTT
few	TRBV27	TRBJ1-1	NA	CASSLFGNAEAFF	TGTGCCAGCAGTTTATTCGGGAACGCTGAAGCTTTCTTT
few	TRBV4-1	TRBJ1-2	NA	CASSEEGLGGYGYTF	TGCGCCAGCAGCGAGGAAGGACTGGGCGGCTATGGCTACACCTTC
NA	TRBV27	TRBJ1-2	NA	CASRTRTNYGYTF	TGTGCCAGCAGGACACGTACTAACTATGGCTACACCTTC
NA	TRBV20-1	TRBJ2-3	TRBD2	CSARFLAVTSTDTQYF	TGCAGTGCCCGGTTTCTAGCGGTGACCAGCACAGATACGCAGTATTTT
few	TRBV6-6	TRBJ2-7	NA	CASSYGGDRSYEQYF	TGTGCCAGCAGTTACGGAGGGGATCGCTCCTACGAGCAGTACTTC
NA	TRBV6-1	TRBJ2-2	TRBD2	CASGRLAGVTGELFF	TGTGCCAGCGGCCGACTAGCGGGAGTAACCGGGGAGCTGTTTTTT
few	TRBV7-2	TRBJ1-2	NA	CASSFRGGISGYTF	TGTGCCAGCAGCTTCCGGGGGGGGATTTCTGGCTACACCTTC
NA	TRBV12-3/TRBV12-4	TRBJ2-7	NA	CASSSRPRVQYF	TGTGCCAGCAGTTCACGGCCCCGGGTACAGTACTTC
many	TRBV7-2	TRBJ2-5	TRBD2	CASRPTRRAGVQETQYF	TGTGCCAGCAGGCCCACTCGTCGAGCGGGAGTTCAAGAGACCCAGTACTTC
once	TRBV2	TRBJ2-1	TRBD2	CASRDRAGGPYNEQFF	TGTGCCAGCAGAGACAGAGCGGGGGGGCCCTACAATGAGCAGTTCTTC
many	TRBV12-3/TRBV12-4	TRBJ2-7	NA	CASSRLGEQYF	TGTGCCAGCAGCCGTCTCGGAGAGCAGTACTTC
NA	TRBV12-3/TRBV12-4	TRBJ2-3	NA	CATKRARGSGDTQYF	TGTGCCACCAAAAGAGCGAGGGGGAGCGGAGATACGCAGTATTTT
few	TRBV3-1	TRBJ2-1	NA	CASSQDLASREQFF	TGTGCCAGCAGCCAAGATTTGGCATCCAGGGAGCAGTTCTTC